This T cell receptor (beta chain) was sequenced in a study of blood T cell repertoires in COVID-19. About the research overall: COVID-19 samples from acute and convalescent phases originated in the United States, Italy and Spain. Sources were T cells, B-cell-depleted T cells, or PBMCs; the material itself was cDNA or gDNA.

Original methodology: For nucleated cells, counts were estimated from reference gene primer amplification. The repertoire was sequenced with immunoSEQ multiplex PCR; TCRdb's copy has only in-frame clones and lacks some. The V and J calls and the clone size are those of that table, but D and trimming were determined from the DNA. The sample contains 150,000 to 200,000 clones, roughly 85% of which appear only once. Sequenced material: peripheral blood. This sequence was found in a human donor with acute or convalescent COVID-19. The donor label of this sample is uncertain.

CDR3 sequence reads: CAWSREGSYNEQFF. Written as DNA, the CDR3 is TGTGCCTGGAGCCGGGAGGGTTCCTACAATGAGCAGTTCTTC. The chain employs TRBV30 and TRBJ2-1, with 8 bases that match TRBD2. The V gene's germline CDR1 is GTSNPN and CDR2 SVGIG (reference sequence). There are 14 residues in the CDR3. The ends lost 3 bases at V and 1 base at J; junction bases unmatched: 2.